The rows below give T cell receptor beta chains drawn from one sample of a study of cytomegalovirus exposure and HLA in healthy donors. Clones were read by immunoSEQ multiplex PCR, and TCRdb kept only the in-frame ones, dropping some. The sample carries about 120,000 clones, approximately 74% recorded once. Sequenced sample: PBMCs. The receptors were sampled from a male donor in good health and CMV-seronegative. Both conserved end residues are part of each CDR3.

V,CDR3
TRBV5-1,CASSLDSQETQYF
TRBV12-5,CASGTGLAETHTDTQYF
TRBV6-6,CASKSAGATGELFF
TRBV5-4,CASSAVGDGGELFF
TRBV27,CASSPTSGRSYEQYF
TRBV5-1,CASSLAGQGINEKLFF
TRBV28,CASSDRDRGRRGRRTGELFF
TRBV25-1,CASSESGETGELFF
TRBV4-1,CASSQDSRGPTKNIQYF
TRBV10-3,CAIRGTGWENTEAFF
TRBV6-6,CASRGGLAGPNEQFF
TRBV11-2,CASSLAVVGADTQYF
TRBV2,CASSGRQGKQPQHF
TRBV9,CASSVAVAVTDTQYF
TRBV14,CASSQLRAGEKLFF
TRBV6-5,CASSSQTVYSNQPQHF
TRBV27,CASSPLGLGGRASSYEQYF
TRBV19,CANRYTGAENIQYF
TRBV11-2,CASSPPLFQETQYF
TRBV19,CASSPSGNYGYTF
TRBV7-2,CASSLGAGKFSGNTIYF
TRBV7-6,CASSQVGRDTGELFF
TRBV4-1,CASSQAPGQVNEKLFF
TRBV7-9,CASSLGQGTSGEQFF
TRBV5-1,CASSPQGGPGDGYTF
TRBV5-6,CASSLNVGQRNTEAFF
TRBV5-8,CASSLVGARRLETQYF
TRBV29-1,CSVARTSEYEQYF
TRBV6-6,CASSYVGTDTQYF
TRBV7-3,CASSLIPSSYNEQFF
TRBV9,CASSVGTSGGQETQYF
TRBV2,CASSDLTETYEQYF
TRBV9,CASSQTTGTGEAFF
TRBV28,CASSWGLQGQPQHF
TRBV30,CAWSLGDTEAFF
TRBV27,CAARGPDRGIFGYTF
TRBV2,CASSADWSSYEQYF
TRBV5-1,CASSLVAGAGEQYF
TRBV9,CASSVVKGQKGYTF
TRBV19,CASSRTRSTYEQYF
TRBV28,CASSRRDIAHLAFF
TRBV5-4,CASSLGRDYEQYF
TRBV6-5,CASRLGTGSEAFF
TRBV7-9,CASSLQSREQYF
TRBV4-1,CASSVAGGFSLEQYF
TRBV14,CASSHLRGTGNTIYF
TRBV19,CASRKSFGSYNEQFF
TRBV9,CASSTGQGFLYEQYF
TRBV30,CAWSMASGPQETQYF
TRBV15,CATSTTLGGASF